This T cell receptor (beta chain) was sequenced during a study of OX40 agonist ivuxolimab in advanced cancers. The germline CDR1 and CDR2 sequences are MNHNS and SASEGT. The CDR3 runs to 15 residues. Trimming shortened V by 0 bases and J by 0 bases, and 9 bases separated the two germline ends. Assay: immunoSEQ multiplex PCR; the TCRdb copy retains only in-frame clones and omits some. This sample yields approximately 47,000 clones, of which roughly 91% are seen a single time; around 6.7% belongs to the top ten. Sequenced here: CD4+ or CD8+ T cells sorted from blood, sampled in a trial of the OX40 agonist ivuxolimab. The chain is built from TRBV6-1 and TRBJ2-7; weak D call: TRBD2 (6 bases). This clonotype originated in an adult with an advanced solid tumor such as melanoma, head and neck, liver or kidney cancer. CDR3 loop: CASSEAGGSSYEQYV. CDR3 nucleotides: TGTGCCAGCAGTGAAGCGGGGGGAAGCTCCTACGAGCAGTACGTC.